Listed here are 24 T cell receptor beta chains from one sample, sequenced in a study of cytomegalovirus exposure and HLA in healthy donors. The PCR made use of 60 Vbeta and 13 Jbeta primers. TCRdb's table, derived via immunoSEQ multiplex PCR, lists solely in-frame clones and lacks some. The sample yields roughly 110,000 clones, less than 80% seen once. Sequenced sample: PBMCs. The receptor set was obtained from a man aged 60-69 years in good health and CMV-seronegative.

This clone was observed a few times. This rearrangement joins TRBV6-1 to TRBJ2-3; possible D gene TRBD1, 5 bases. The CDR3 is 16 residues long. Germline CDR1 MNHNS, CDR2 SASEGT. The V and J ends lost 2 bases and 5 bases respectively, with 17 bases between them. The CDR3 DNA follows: TGTGCCAGCAGTGAATGGGCAGGGATGGCAGGAGATACGCAGTATTTT. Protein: CASSEWAGMAGDTQYF.

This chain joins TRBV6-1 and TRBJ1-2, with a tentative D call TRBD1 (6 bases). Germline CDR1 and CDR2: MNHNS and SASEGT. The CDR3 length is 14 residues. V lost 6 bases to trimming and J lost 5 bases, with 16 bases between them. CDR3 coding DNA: TGTGCCAGCAGCCCAATACAGGGTAGTTATGGCTACACCTTC. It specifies CASSPIQGSYGYTF.

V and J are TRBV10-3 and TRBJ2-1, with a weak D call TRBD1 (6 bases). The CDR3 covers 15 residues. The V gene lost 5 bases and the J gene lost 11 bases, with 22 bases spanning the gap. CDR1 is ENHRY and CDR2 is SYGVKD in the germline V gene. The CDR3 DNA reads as TGTGCCATCAGTTGGGGACGGGGAGAGGGGGATAAGCAGTTCTTC. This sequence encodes CAISWGRGEGDKQFF.

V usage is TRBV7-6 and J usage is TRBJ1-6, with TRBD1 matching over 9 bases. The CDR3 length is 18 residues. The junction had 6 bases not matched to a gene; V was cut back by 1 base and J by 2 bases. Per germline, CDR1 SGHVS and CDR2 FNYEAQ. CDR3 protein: CASSLVPGTGTYNSPLHF. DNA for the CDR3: TGTGCCAGCAGCTTAGTACCCGGGACAGGGACCTATAATTCACCCCTCCACTTT.

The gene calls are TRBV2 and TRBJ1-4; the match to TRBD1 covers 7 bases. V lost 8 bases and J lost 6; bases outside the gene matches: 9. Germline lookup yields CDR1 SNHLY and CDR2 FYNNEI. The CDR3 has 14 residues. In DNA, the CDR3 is TGTGCCAGCGGGAGACAGGGAAGGGATGAAAAACTGTTTTTT. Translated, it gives CASGRQGRDEKLFF.

As DNA, the CDR3 is TGTGCCATCAGTGGTCAGTCCACCCCTGAAAAACTGTTTTTT. Encoded protein: CAISGQSTPEKLFF. This chain joins TRBV10-3 and TRBJ1-4; no clear D gene. The CDR3 totals 14 residues. V was shortened by 4 bases and J by 7 bases, with 13 bases between the two germline ends. Germline CDR1 ENHRY, CDR2 SYGVKD.

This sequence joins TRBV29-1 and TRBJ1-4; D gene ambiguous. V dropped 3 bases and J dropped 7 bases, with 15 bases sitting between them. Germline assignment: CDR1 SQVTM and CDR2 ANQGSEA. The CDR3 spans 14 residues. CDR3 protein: CSVEAAQRGEKLFF. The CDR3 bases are TGCAGCGTTGAGGCGGCCCAACGGGGTGAAAAACTGTTTTTT.

The CDR3, as DNA: TGCGCCAGCAGAAGGGACAGAAACAATGAGCAGTTCTTC. The encoded protein is CASRRDRNNEQFF. The chain has TRBV5-1 and TRBJ2-1, with 7 bases identical to TRBD1. The V gene end was trimmed by 5 bases and the J gene end by 5 bases; junction bases not matched to a gene: 4. CDR3 length equals 13 residues. CDR1 and CDR2 from the germline V gene are SGHRS and YFSETQ.

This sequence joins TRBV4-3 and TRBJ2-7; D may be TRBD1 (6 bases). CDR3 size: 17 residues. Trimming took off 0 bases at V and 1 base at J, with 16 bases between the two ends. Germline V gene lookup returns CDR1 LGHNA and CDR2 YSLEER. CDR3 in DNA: TGCGCCAGCAGCCAAGATCTTCTTACAGGGCGTTCCTACGAGCAGTACTTC. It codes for CASSQDLLTGRSYEQYF.

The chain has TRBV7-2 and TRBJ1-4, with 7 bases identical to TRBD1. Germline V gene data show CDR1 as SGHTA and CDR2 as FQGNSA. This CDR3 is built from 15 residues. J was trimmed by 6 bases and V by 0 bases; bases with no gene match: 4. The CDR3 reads CASSLAGTVDEKLFF. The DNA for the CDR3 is TGTGCCAGCAGCTTAGCCGGGACAGTCGATGAAAAACTGTTTTTT.

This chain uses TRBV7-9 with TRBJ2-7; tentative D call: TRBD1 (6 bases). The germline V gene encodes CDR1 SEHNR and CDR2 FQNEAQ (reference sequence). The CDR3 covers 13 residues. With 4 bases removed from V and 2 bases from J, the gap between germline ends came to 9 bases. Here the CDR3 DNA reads TGTGCCAGCAGCTCCGACAGGACCTACGAGCAGTACTTC. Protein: CASSSDRTYEQYF.

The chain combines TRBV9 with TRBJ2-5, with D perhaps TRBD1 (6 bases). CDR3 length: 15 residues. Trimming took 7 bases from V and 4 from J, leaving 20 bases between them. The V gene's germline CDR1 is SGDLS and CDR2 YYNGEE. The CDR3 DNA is TGTGCCAGCGGAACCCAGGGGACAAGTTTAGAGACCCAGTACTTC. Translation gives CASGTQGTSLETQYF.

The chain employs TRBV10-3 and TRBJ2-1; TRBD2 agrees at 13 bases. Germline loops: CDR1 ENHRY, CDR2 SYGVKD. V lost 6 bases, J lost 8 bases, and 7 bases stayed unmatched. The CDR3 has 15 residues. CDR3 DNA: TGTGCCATCAGCTCGACTAGCGGGGGGTACTATGAGCAGTTCTTC. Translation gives CAISSTSGGYYEQFF.

This CDR3 is CASSFGQQSTGELFF. In DNA, the CDR3 is TGCGCCAGCAGCTTCGGACAGCAGAGCACCGGGGAGCTGTTTTTT. The rearrangement links TRBV5-1 to TRBJ2-2; D is perhaps TRBD1 (6 bases). Trimming shortened V by 2 bases and J by 4 bases, and 12 bases separated the two germline ends. This CDR3 is 15 amino acids long. Germline CDR1 and CDR2: SGHRS and YFSETQ.

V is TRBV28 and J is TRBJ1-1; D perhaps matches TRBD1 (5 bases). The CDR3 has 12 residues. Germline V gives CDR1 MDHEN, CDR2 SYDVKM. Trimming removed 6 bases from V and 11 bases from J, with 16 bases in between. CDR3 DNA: TGTGCCAGCAGCACTGGGGGGGGAACGGCTTTCTTT. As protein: CASSTGGGTAFF.

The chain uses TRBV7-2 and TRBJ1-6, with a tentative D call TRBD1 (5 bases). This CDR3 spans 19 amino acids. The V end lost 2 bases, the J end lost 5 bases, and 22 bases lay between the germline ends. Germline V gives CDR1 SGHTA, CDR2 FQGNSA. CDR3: CASSLNNRNYKGDNSPLHF. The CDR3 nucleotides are TGTGCCAGCAGCTTAAATAACAGAAACTACAAAGGGGATAATTCACCCCTCCACTTT.

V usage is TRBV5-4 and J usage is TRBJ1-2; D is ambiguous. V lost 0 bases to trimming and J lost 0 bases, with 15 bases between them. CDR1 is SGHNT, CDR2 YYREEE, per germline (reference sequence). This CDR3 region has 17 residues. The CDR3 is CASSLGESLRTNYGYTF. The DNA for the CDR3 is TGTGCCAGCAGCTTGGGAGAGAGTCTTCGAACTAACTATGGCTACACCTTC.

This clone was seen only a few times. The DNA for the CDR3 is TGTGCCAGCAGCTCCCAAACAGGGGCGAACACCGGGGAGCTGTTTTTT. This translates into CASSSQTGANTGELFF. The chain combines TRBV11-2 with TRBJ2-2; 7 bases agree with TRBD1. The V gene end was trimmed by 4 bases and the J gene end by 0 bases; junction bases not matched to a gene: 5. Germline assignment: CDR1 SGHAT and CDR2 FQNNGV. The CDR3 is 16 amino acids.

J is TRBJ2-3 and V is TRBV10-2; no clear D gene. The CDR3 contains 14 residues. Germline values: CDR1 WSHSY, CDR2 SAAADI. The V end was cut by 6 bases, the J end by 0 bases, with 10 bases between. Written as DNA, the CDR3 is TGCGCCAGCAGCGCGAGCGCTAGCACAGATACGCAGTATTTT. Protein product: CASSASASTDTQYF.

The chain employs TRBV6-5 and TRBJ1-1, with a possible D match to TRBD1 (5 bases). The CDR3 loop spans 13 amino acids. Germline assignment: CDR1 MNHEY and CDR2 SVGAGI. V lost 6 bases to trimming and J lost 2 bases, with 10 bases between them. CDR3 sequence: CASSLTGNTEAFF. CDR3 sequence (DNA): TGTGCCAGCAGCCTTACAGGAAACACTGAAGCTTTCTTT.

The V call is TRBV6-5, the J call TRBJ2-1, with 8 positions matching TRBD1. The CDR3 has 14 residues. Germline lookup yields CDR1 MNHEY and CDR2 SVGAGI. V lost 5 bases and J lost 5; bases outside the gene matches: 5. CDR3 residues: CASSLTGVNNEQFF. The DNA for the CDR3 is TGTGCCAGCAGTCTGACAGGGGTGAACAATGAGCAGTTCTTC.

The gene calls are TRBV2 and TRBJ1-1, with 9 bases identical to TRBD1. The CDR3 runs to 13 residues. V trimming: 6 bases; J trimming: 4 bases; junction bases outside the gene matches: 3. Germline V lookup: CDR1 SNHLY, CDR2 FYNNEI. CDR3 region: CASRDRGITEAFF. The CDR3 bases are TGTGCCAGCAGAGACAGGGGGATCACTGAAGCTTTCTTT.

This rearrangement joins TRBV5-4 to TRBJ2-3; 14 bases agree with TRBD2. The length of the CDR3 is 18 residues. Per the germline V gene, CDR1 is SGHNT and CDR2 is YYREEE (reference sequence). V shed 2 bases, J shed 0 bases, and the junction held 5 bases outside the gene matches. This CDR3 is CASSFRLAGGSSTDTQYF. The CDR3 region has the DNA TGTGCCAGCAGCTTTAGACTAGCGGGGGGGAGTAGCACAGATACGCAGTATTTT.

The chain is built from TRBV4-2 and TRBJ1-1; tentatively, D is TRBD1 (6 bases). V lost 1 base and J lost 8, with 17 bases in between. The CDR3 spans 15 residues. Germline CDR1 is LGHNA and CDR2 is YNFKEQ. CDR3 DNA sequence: TGTGCCAGCAGCCAAGGTCTGGGACATCCCCAGGAAGCTTTCTTT. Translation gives CASSQGLGHPQEAFF.